The clone carrying this T cell receptor (beta chain) was seen more than once but under ten times. Its antigen remains unknown. The PCR used 60 Vbeta and 13 Jbeta primers. Clones were read by immunoSEQ multiplex PCR, and TCRdb kept only the in-frame ones, dropping some. The repertoire holds about 130,000 clones, with around three quarters as singletons. The sample comes from a study of cytomegalovirus exposure and HLA in healthy donors. Study information: Findings of an earlier analysis included under 140 million unique TCR beta sequences from 190 million or so T cells.

The CDR3 covers 15 residues. CDR1 SGDLS and CDR2 YYNGEE come from the germline V gene. Broader study findings: Altogether, 150 or so TCR beta chains were recorded as cytomegalovirus-associated. In an earlier analysis, productive rearrangement rates for most beta V segments clustered near 87% or 30%.

This TCR came from a woman between 45 and 65 years old in good health and CMV-seronegative. The material sequenced was PBMCs. The J gene is TRBJ2-5, the V gene TRBV9; 10 nucleotides align to TRBD2. The DNA end lines up better with TRBJ2-7; the J call may be wrong. The DNA of the CDR3 is TGTGCCAGCAGCGTAGGCTCTAGCGGGAGCTACGAGCAGTACTTC. It yields the protein CASSVGSSGSYEQYF.